Sequencing of this T cell receptor beta chain was carried out in a study of blood T cell repertoires in COVID-19. Looking at the study overall: Material from acute and convalescent COVID-19 was sourced from the United States, Italy and Spain. T cells, B-cell-depleted T cells, or PBMCs provided the cDNA or gDNA that served as material.

The CDR3 spans 15 residues. Looked up from germline, CDR1 is SGHKS and CDR2 is YYEKEE (reference sequence). V was clipped by 5 bases and J by 6 bases; unmatched bases: 8. Authors' data handling: Using reference gene primer amplification, nucleated cell counts were estimated. Some clones are missing from TCRdb's copy, which holds only in-frame ones; the method was immunoSEQ multiplex PCR. V, J and clone size reflect that table, while D and trimming were determined from the DNA. Found here are roughly 91,000 clones, less than 85% of them singletons; the top ten hold about 7%. Sequencing was done on a sample of peripheral blood. The source is a man between 65 and 85 years old with acute or convalescent COVID-19. The chain combines TRBV5-5 with TRBJ2-1; 10 nucleotides align to TRBD1. The CDR3 region is CASSSGTGVFNEQFF. DNA of the CDR3: TGTGCCAGCAGTTCCGGGACAGGGGTTTTCAATGAGCAGTTCTTC.